This T cell receptor beta chain was documented in a study of blood T cells in healthy people across ages. A J-beta primer mix and a sample-barcoded 5' primer were used in a second PCR of about 7 to 12 cycles. TCRdb reanalysed the 5' RACE reads using MiXCR and keeps one entry per CDR3 protein. Of 1.5 million to 2 million distinct CDR3 sequences listed, roughly 27% are singletons. Healthy individuals of Caucasian origin from Russia, aged 6 to 90, served as donors. Each donor had approximately 10 milliliters of peripheral blood drawn. Trimming cost V 3 bases and J 0 bases; bases outside gene matches: 3. The CDR3 extends over 16 amino acids. Germline CDR1 MGHRA, CDR2 YSYEKL. The table lists this clonotype with a few counts.

The chain has TRBV4-1 and TRBJ2-3; 10 bases align to TRBD2. The specimen sequenced was blood. The source is a woman aged 25 to 39 in good health. The CDR3 loop reads CASSQYSGGSTDTQYF. The CDR3 bases are TGCGCCAGCAGCCAGTATAGCGGGGGGAGCACAGATACGCAGTATTTT.